These T cell receptor beta chains were read from a single sample in a study of blood T cell repertoires in COVID-19. Generated by immunoSEQ multiplex PCR, the TCRdb table keeps only in-frame clones and is missing some. This sample yields just over 350,000 clones, of which approximately 84% are seen a single time; 2.5% to 3% belongs to the top ten. Sequenced material: PBMCs or T cells enriched from blood (not recorded which). Receptor source: a woman aged 25 to 39 who had recovered from COVID-19. Both conserved end residues are part of each CDR3. A D gene is named only where the DNA matches it firmly. Rows may omit the clone size; those that give it use once, few, many or a size class.

j_gene	len	abundance	v_gene	d_gene	CDR3aa	CDR3nt
TRBJ2-2	15	-	TRBV6-5	TRBD2	CASRLAGVVGGELFF	TGTGCCAGCAGACTAGCGGGAGTCGTGGGCGGGGAGCTGTTTTTT
TRBJ1-1	14	-	TRBV19	TRBD1	CASSIRATGGRAFF	TGTGCCAGTAGTATACGGGCAACAGGGGGCAGGGCTTTCTTT
TRBJ2-3	13	-	TRBV12-3/TRBV12-4	TRBD2	CASKRGDTDTQYF	TGTGCCAGCAAGCGGGGGGACACAGATACGCAGTATTTT
TRBJ1-1	14	-	TRBV7-9	-	CASSTQGVNTEAFF	TGTGCCAGCAGCACACAGGGTGTGAACACTGAAGCTTTCTTT
TRBJ1-1	15	-	TRBV28	-	CASSLFPGANTEAFF	TGTGCCAGCAGTTTATTTCCAGGCGCGAACACTGAAGCTTTCTTT
TRBJ2-7	12	-	TRBV19	TRBD1	CARPGQGAEQYF	TGTGCCAGACCGGGACAGGGGGCCGAGCAGTACTTC
TRBJ2-7	14	-	TRBV25-1	TRBD2	CASSDGGVLYEQYF	TGTGCCAGCAGTGATGGGGGGGTCCTCTACGAGCAGTACTTC
TRBJ2-6	16	-	TRBV19	-	CASSIIASTPPNVLTF	TGTGCCAGTAGTATTATCGCATCTACCCCCCCCAACGTCCTGACTTTC
TRBJ1-1	14	-	TRBV29-1	-	CSVEDLPGHTEAFF	TGCAGCGTTGAAGATCTTCCAGGGCACACTGAAGCTTTCTTT
TRBJ2-7	15	few	TRBV20-1	TRBD2	CSASIAGGPSGEQYF	TGCAGTGCTAGTATAGCGGGAGGGCCCTCTGGAGAGCAGTACTTC
TRBJ1-1	14	-	TRBV5-1	TRBD1	CASSPGTGNTEAFF	TGCGCCAGCAGCCCGGGGACAGGGAACACTGAAGCTTTCTTT
TRBJ1-5	17	-	TRBV25-1	-	CASRPCLADTRSQPQHF	TGTGCCAGCAGACCTTGCCTCGCGGACACCCGCTCCCAGCCCCAGCATTTT
TRBJ2-5	14	-	TRBV5-1	-	CASSLGLLQETQYF	TGCGCCAGCAGCTTGGGCCTACTCCAAGAGACCCAGTACTTC
TRBJ2-7	15	-	TRBV5-4	TRBD2	CASSAGGSGDYEQYF	TGTGCCAGCAGCGCCGGGGGTAGCGGGGACTACGAGCAGTACTTC
TRBJ2-4	17	-	TRBV11-2	TRBD2	CASSLDALAGSKNIQYF	TGTGCCAGCAGCTTAGATGCACTAGCGGGATCCAAAAACATTCAGTACTTC
TRBJ1-5	16	-	TRBV2	TRBD1	CATAKQGGTGDQPQHF	TGTGCCACAGCTAAGCAGGGGGGGACAGGGGATCAGCCCCAGCATTTT
TRBJ2-2	19	-	TRBV24-1	TRBD2	CATSSLWVAGGPDTGELFF	TGTGCCACCAGTTCCCTCTGGGTAGCGGGAGGGCCTGACACCGGGGAGCTGTTTTTT
TRBJ2-7	13	-	TRBV7-9	TRBD1	CASSTTGPYEQYF	TGTGCCAGCAGCACGACAGGGCCGTACGAGCAGTACTTC
TRBJ2-3	15	-	TRBV5-4	TRBD1	CASSLNRGSTDTQYF	TGTGCCAGCAGCTTGAACAGGGGCAGCACAGATACGCAGTATTTT
TRBJ2-5	15	-	TRBV3-1/TRBV3-2	TRBD2	CASSQVAGGQETQYF	TGTGCCAGCAGCCAAGTAGCGGGGGGCCAAGAGACCCAGTACTTC
TRBJ2-7	14	-	TRBV3-1/TRBV3-2	-	CASSWGGQTYEQYF	TGTGCCAGCAGCTGGGGTGGACAGACCTACGAGCAGTACTTC
TRBJ1-2	15	-	TRBV4-1	-	CASSQGTGVSYGYTF	TGCGCCAGCAGCCAGGGGACGGGGGTCTCCTATGGCTACACCTTC
TRBJ2-7	15	-	TRBV4-1	TRBD1	CASSQVHRGSYEQYF	TGCGCCAGCAGCCAAGTGCACAGGGGGTCCTACGAGCAGTACTTC
TRBJ1-6	15	-	TRBV5-1	TRBD1	CASSGTGAHNSPLHF	TGCGCCAGCAGCGGGACAGGGGCTCATAATTCACCCCTCCACTTT
TRBJ2-7	15	-	TRBV19	-	CASSNGGEYSYEQYF	TGTGCCAGTAGTAATGGGGGCGAGTACTCCTACGAGCAGTACTTC
TRBJ1-1	14	-	TRBV11-2	-	CASTTTGMNTEAFF	TGTGCCAGCACCACGACAGGAATGAACACTGAAGCTTTCTTT
TRBJ1-5	13	-	TRBV15	TRBD1	CATTGGRNQPQHF	TGTGCCACCACAGGGGGTCGAAATCAGCCCCAGCATTTT
TRBJ2-1	15	-	TRBV14	-	CASSQGTTAYNEQFF	TGTGCCAGCAGCCAAGGAACAACAGCCTACAATGAGCAGTTCTTC
TRBJ2-3	16	once	TRBV7-9	-	CASSANTGTDTDTQYF	TGTGCCAGCAGCGCAAACACCGGGACTGACACAGATACGCAGTATTTT
TRBJ2-3	16	-	TRBV5-1	TRBD2	CASSLATSGNTDTQYF	TGCGCCAGCAGCTTGGCTACTAGCGGAAACACAGATACGCAGTATTTT
TRBJ1-4	14	-	TRBV28	-	CASSLTETHEKLFF	TGTGCCAGCAGCCTGACAGAAACCCATGAAAAACTGTTTTTT
TRBJ2-7	14	few	TRBV5-1	-	CASSFGSGGYEQYF	-
TRBJ2-2	17	-	TRBV5-1	-	CASSLAPRLRFTGELFF	TGCGCCAGCAGCTTGGCTCCCAGACTAAGATTCACCGGGGAGCTGTTTTTT
TRBJ1-5	16	-	TRBV5-3	-	CARSFSLEDSGQPQHF	TGTGCCAGAAGCTTTTCCTTGGAGGACAGCGGACAGCCCCAGCATTTT
TRBJ1-1	14	-	TRBV7-9	-	CASSTGGGGTEAFF	TGTGCCAGCTCAACTGGTGGCGGCGGCACTGAAGCTTTCTTT
TRBJ2-7	15	-	TRBV5-1	TRBD1	CASSEWTGISYEQYF	TGCGCCAGCAGCGAGTGGACAGGGATCTCCTACGAGCAGTACTTC
TRBJ2-7	15	-	TRBV4-1	TRBD2	CASSQVASGTEEQYF	TGCGCCAGCAGCCAAGTGGCTAGCGGGACGGAAGAGCAGTACTTC
TRBJ1-4	14	-	TRBV19	-	CASSDPGAREKLFF	TGTGCCAGTAGTGACCCAGGGGCTCGGGAAAAACTGTTTTTT
TRBJ1-2	13	-	TRBV6-5	-	CASTKGPNYGYTF	TGTGCCAGCACGAAGGGGCCTAACTATGGCTACACCTTC
TRBJ2-3	13	-	TRBV29-1	-	CSVEGAGAATQYF	TGCAGCGTTGAAGGGGCAGGGGCAGCTACGCAGTATTTT
TRBJ2-3	16	-	TRBV7-2	TRBD2	CASSFSGLVLTDTQYF	TGTGCCAGCAGCTTTTCGGGACTAGTGTTGACAGATACGCAGTATTTT
TRBJ2-3	14	-	TRBV10-3	TRBD1	CAIRTGELTDTQYF	TGTGCCATCCGGACAGGGGAACTCACAGATACGCAGTATTTT
TRBJ2-1	15	-	TRBV5-1	TRBD1	CASSQRDRGRSEQFF	TGCGCCAGCAGCCAAAGGGACAGGGGGCGCAGTGAGCAGTTCTTC
TRBJ1-5	16	once	TRBV9	-	CASSVALVYSNQPQHF	TGTGCCAGCAGCGTAGCACTAGTCTATAGCAATCAGCCCCAGCATTTT
TRBJ1-2	13	-	TRBV5-1	TRBD1	CASSMDRGYGYTF	TGCGCCAGCAGCATGGACAGGGGGTATGGCTACACCTTC
TRBJ1-1	15	-	TRBV3-1/TRBV3-2	TRBD1	CASSQAGTVNTEAFF	TGTGCCAGCAGCCAAGCCGGGACAGTGAACACTGAAGCTTTCTTT
TRBJ1-1	14	-	TRBV5-4	-	CASSLEGSGTEAFF	TGTGCCAGCAGCTTGGAGGGGTCGGGCACTGAAGCTTTCTTT
TRBJ2-3	15	-	TRBV19	-	CASSIGGGRTDTQYF	TGTGCCAGTAGTATTGGTGGGGGCCGAACAGATACGCAGTATTTT
TRBJ2-7	14	-	TRBV6-5	TRBD2	CASSPIGRGYEQYF	TGTGCCAGCAGCCCAATCGGGAGGGGGTACGAGCAGTACTTC
TRBJ2-1	16	once	TRBV5-1	-	CASSSQGGVHYNEQFF	TGCGCCAGCAGCTCCCAAGGGGGGGTCCATTACAATGAGCAGTTCTTC
TRBJ1-5	16	-	TRBV23-1	-	CASSQLAGRGYQPQHF	TGCGCCAGCAGTCAACTGGCAGGGAGGGGATATCAGCCCCAGCATTTT